The T cell receptor beta chain described here comes from a study of beta chain features in type 1 diabetes. Reverse transcribing all isolated RNA meant expressed TCRB transcripts were sequenced. Generated by immunoSEQ multiplex PCR, the TCRdb table keeps only in-frame clones and is missing some. The table includes hundreds of thousands of clones, under 8.5% detected once. The CDR3 loop spans 13 amino acids. The V gene lost 7 bases and the J gene lost 4 bases, with 13 bases spanning the gap. Germline assignment: CDR1 WNHNN and CDR2 SYGVQD (reference sequence). Specimen: central memory CD4+ T cells from blood. The chain is built from TRBV10-1 and TRBJ1-1; no definite D call. The receptor was derived from a woman younger than 30 in good health. DNA of the CDR3: TGCGCCAGCATGAAGACTCTGGGCACTGAAGCTTTCTTT. Its translation is CASMKTLGTEAFF.